The 16 T cell receptor beta chains given below trace back to one sample, sequenced in a study of cytomegalovirus exposure and HLA in healthy donors. The PCR had 60 Vbeta and 13 Jbeta primers. Clones were read by immunoSEQ multiplex PCR, and TCRdb kept only the in-frame ones, dropping some. Of about 88,000 clones in the sample, 75% to 90% were seen once. The sample comprised PBMCs. The receptors derive from a man aged 18 to 35 in good health and CMV-seronegative.

V is TRBV28 and J is TRBJ2-7, with D maybe TRBD2 (6 bases). Trimming took off 8 bases at V and 4 bases at J, with 18 bases between the two ends. From germline, CDR1 is MDHEN and CDR2 SYDVKM. This CDR3 has 14 amino acids. CDR3 in DNA: TGTGCCAGCGGATGGACGGGAGACTTGTACGAGCAGTACTTC. This translates into CASGWTGDLYEQYF.

The V call is TRBV9, the J call TRBJ2-3; 8 bases align to TRBD2. Germline V lookup: CDR1 SGDLS, CDR2 YYNGEE. J lost 6 bases, V lost 2 bases, and 11 bases had no gene match. The CDR3 length is 16 residues. The CDR3 sequence is CASSVVPGTRGDTQYF. The DNA for the CDR3 is TGTGCCAGCAGCGTGGTGCCCGGGACTAGAGGTGATACGCAGTATTTT.

The chain has TRBV29-1 and TRBJ2-1; D is perhaps TRBD2 (5 bases). CDR1 is SQVTM, CDR2 ANQGSEA, per germline. This CDR3 is built from 16 residues. V was trimmed by 6 bases and J by 0 bases, leaving 18 bases between them. The CDR3 bases are TGCAGCGTCCTTAAACCAAGCGGTCGCTCCTACAATGAGCAGTTCTTC. Residues: CSVLKPSGRSYNEQFF.

The chain employs TRBV7-2 and TRBJ2-5; 10 bases are shared with TRBD2. The DNA end is more similar to TRBJ2-7, so the J call may be wrong. Germline V gene lookup returns CDR1 SGHTA and CDR2 FQGNSA. The CDR3 sequence is 15 residues long. Here the CDR3 reads CASSFDPSGSYEQYF. The DNA for the CDR3 is TGTGCCAGCAGCTTCGACCCTAGCGGGAGCTACGAGCAGTACTTC.

The V call is TRBV5-4, the J call TRBJ1-4; TRBD1 might be the D (6 bases). The CDR3 extends over 14 amino acids. Germline V gives CDR1 SGHNT, CDR2 YYREEE (reference sequence). V lost 4 bases and J 2 bases, leaving 9 bases between the germline ends. The DNA of the CDR3 is TGTGCCAGCAGCCCAGGGGCGACTAATGAAAAACTGTTTTTT. Amino acid sequence: CASSPGATNEKLFF.

This rearrangement joins TRBV5-6 to TRBJ1-4, with D hard to call. Trimming left V 0 bases short and J 5 bases short, with 14 bases between. The germline V gene encodes CDR1 SGHDT and CDR2 YYEEEE. This CDR3 comprises 16 residues. CDR3 bases: TGTGCCAGCAGCTTGGGTCCTCCACAGCCGAATGAAAAACTGTTTTTT. It encodes CASSLGPPQPNEKLFF.

This rearrangement joins TRBV6-1 to TRBJ2-1; D is uncertain. The germline V and J ends were trimmed by 7 bases and 0 bases, with 10 bases remaining between them. This CDR3 comprises 14 residues. The germline V gene has CDR1 MNHNS and CDR2 SASEGT. The CDR3 loop is CASNLESSYNEQFF. CDR3 in DNA: TGTGCCAGCAATCTAGAGAGCTCCTACAATGAGCAGTTCTTC.

The J gene is TRBJ1-2, the V gene TRBV7-2, with D possibly matching TRBD1 (6 bases). The CDR3 consists of 15 residues. V was clipped by 1 base and J by 4 bases, with 13 bases between them. The germline gives CDR1 SGHTA, CDR2 FQGNSA. The CDR3 region is CASSLGGGLSYGYTF. Written as DNA, the CDR3 is TGTGCCAGCAGCTTAGGGGGGGGGCTGAGCTATGGCTACACCTTC.

The chain carries TRBV5-5 and TRBJ2-1, with D possibly being TRBD2 (5 bases). Germline values: CDR1 SGHKS, CDR2 YYEKEE (reference sequence). Trimming took off 2 bases at V and 3 bases at J, with 9 bases between the two ends. The CDR3 runs 14 residues. CDR3 DNA sequence: TGTGCCAGCAGCTTTAGCGCCCTCTACAATGAGCAGTTCTTC. This gives the protein CASSFSALYNEQFF. Using reference TRBV5-5 and TRBJ2-1 for the parts outside the CDR3, the full variable domain is DAGVTQSPTHLIKTRGQQVTLRCSPISGHKSVSWYQQVLGQGPQFIFQYYEKEERGRGNFPDRFSARQFPNYSSELNVNALLLGDSALYLCASSFSALYNEQFFGPGTRLTVL.

The chain links TRBV5-1 to TRBJ1-1; 8 positions agree with TRBD1. This CDR3 is 18 amino acids long. J was trimmed by 0 bases and V by 4 bases; bases with no gene match: 14. The V gene's germline CDR1 is SGHRS and CDR2 YFSETQ. The CDR3 here is CASSGGGQGSALNTEAFF. Written as DNA, the CDR3 is TGCGCCAGCAGCGGAGGCGGACAGGGCTCGGCGTTGAACACTGAAGCTTTCTTT.

The chain links TRBV5-1 to TRBJ1-1, with D possibly being TRBD1 (6 bases). CDR3 length equals 16 residues. CDR1 SGHRS and CDR2 YFSETQ come from the germline V gene. Trimming removed 4 bases from V and 8 bases from J, with 24 bases in between. The CDR3 coding sequence is TGCGCCAGCAGCCCTATCGGGGGGCCAGAGTTTTTGGAAGCTTTCTTT. Residues: CASSPIGGPEFLEAFF.

The J gene is TRBJ2-1, the V gene TRBV2; D is unclear. Deletions cut 3 bases from V and 3 bases from J, with 9 bases between. Germline V gene lookup returns CDR1 SNHLY and CDR2 FYNNEI. The CDR3 sequence is 14 residues long. The CDR3 coding sequence is TGTGCCAGCAGTGATCAACAAAACTACAATGAGCAGTTCTTC. Amino acids: CASSDQQNYNEQFF.

The CDR3 region is CASIGTLYEQYF. CDR3 DNA: TGTGCCAGCATCGGGACACTCTACGAGCAGTACTTC. This rearrangement joins TRBV28 to TRBJ2-7; D possibly corresponds to TRBD1 (6 bases). The V and J ends lost 7 bases and 3 bases respectively, with 10 bases between them. CDR1 and CDR2 from the germline V gene are MDHEN and SYDVKM. The CDR3 extends over 12 amino acids.

The chain links TRBV5-5 to TRBJ1-4; D perhaps matches TRBD1 (6 bases). Germline V gene sequence: CDR1 SGHKS, CDR2 YYEKEE (reference sequence). The CDR3 sequence is 15 residues long. V dropped 4 bases and J dropped 7 bases, with 17 bases sitting between them. For the CDR3, the DNA is TGTGCCAGCAGCCTACAGGGATTGAATAGTGAAAAACTGTTTTTT. It yields the protein CASSLQGLNSEKLFF.

This clone was seen once. The chain couples TRBV29-1 to TRBJ2-1; maybe TRBD1 (5 bases). Trimming cost V 1 base and J 10 bases, with 11 bases left between them. CDR1 and CDR2 from the germline V gene are SQVTM and ANQGSEA. The length of the CDR3 is 12 residues. This chain's CDR3 is CSVEVRGREQFF. CDR3 bases: TGCAGCGTTGAAGTAAGGGGTCGCGAGCAGTTCTTC.

In this sample, this clone turned up once. The rearrangement uses TRBV15 and TRBJ2-5, with 9 bases fitting TRBD2. V trimming: 0 bases; J trimming: 1 base; junction bases outside the gene matches: 6. The germline gives CDR1 LNHNV, CDR2 YYDKDF (reference sequence). This CDR3 is built from 17 residues. The CDR3 sequence: CATSRDRVSGSQETQYF. CDR3 nucleotide sequence: TGTGCCACCAGCAGAGATCGGGTTAGCGGGAGCCAAGAGACCCAGTACTTC.